These 20 T cell receptor beta chains share one sample of origin, sequenced in a study of blood T cell repertoires in COVID-19. The table came from immunoSEQ multiplex PCR; TCRdb's copy has only in-frame clones and leaves some out. The table lists 250,000 to 350,000 clones, around 90% of them singletons. Sequences were obtained from PBMCs or T cells enriched from blood (not recorded which). The receptors were gathered from a woman aged 25 to 39 who had recovered from COVID-19.

This rearrangement joins TRBV19 to TRBJ1-2, with TRBD1 as a possible D gene (6 bases). V lost 4 bases to trimming and J lost 0 bases, with 12 bases between them. This CDR3 is built from 15 residues. The germline gives CDR1 LNHDA, CDR2 SQIVND (reference sequence). This chain's CDR3 is CASSRTWDTNYGYTF. The DNA for the CDR3 is TGTGCCAGTAGTAGGACTTGGGACACTAACTATGGCTACACCTTC.

V is TRBV9 and J is TRBJ1-1, with 10 bases that match TRBD1. J gave up 8 bases and V 5 bases, and 3 bases lay outside the gene matches. Germline V gene sequence: CDR1 SGDLS, CDR2 YYNGEE. The CDR3 has 12 amino acids. In DNA, the CDR3 is TGTGCCAGCAGAGGGGACAGGGGAGAAGCTTTCTTT. Protein: CASRGDRGEAFF.

The rearrangement links TRBV9 to TRBJ2-1; possibly TRBD2 for D (7 bases). The CDR3 sequence is 15 residues long. Germline V gene lookup returns CDR1 SGDLS and CDR2 YYNGEE. Trimming left V 0 bases short and J 9 bases short, with 16 bases between. The CDR3 protein is CASSVASPGEGEQFF. The CDR3 DNA reads TGTGCCAGCAGCGTAGCCTCCCCAGGGGAGGGTGAGCAGTTCTTC.

V is TRBV5-1 and J is TRBJ2-2, with 9 bases that match TRBD1. Trimming cost V 0 bases and J 6 bases; bases outside gene matches: 3. Germline V lookup: CDR1 SGHRS, CDR2 YFSETQ. This CDR3 has 15 residues. The DNA of the CDR3 is TGCGCCAGCAGCTTGGTACAGGGGGCCGCCGGGGAGCTGTTTTTT. As protein: CASSLVQGAAGELFF.

As regards this clone: Other DNA sequences of this sample code for an identical CDR3. J is TRBJ2-5 and V is TRBV5-1, with 8 bases fitting TRBD1. The CDR3 has 13 amino acids. The germline gives CDR1 SGHRS, CDR2 YFSETQ. V was pared by 4 bases and J by 3 bases, with 2 bases of the junction left unmatched. The CDR3: CASSLDREETQYF. The CDR3 DNA sequence: TGCGCCAGCAGCCTGGACAGGGAAGAGACCCAGTACTTC.

This chain connects TRBV9 to TRBJ1-6; D perhaps matches TRBD1 (6 bases). CDR1 SGDLS and CDR2 YYNGEE come from the germline V gene. The V end lost 0 bases, the J end lost 8 bases, and 12 bases lay between the germline ends. CDR3 length: 15 residues. Here the CDR3 DNA reads TGTGCCAGCAGCGTAGCAGGGGCTCCACATTCACCCCTCCACTTT. Encoded protein: CASSVAGAPHSPLHF.

The chain combines TRBV19 with TRBJ2-3; 8 positions agree with TRBD1. V was pared by 2 bases and J by 3 bases, with 4 bases of the junction left unmatched. The germline gives CDR1 LNHDA, CDR2 SQIVND (reference sequence). This CDR3 has 15 residues. Here the CDR3 reads CASSIHRGVTDTQYF. The DNA for the CDR3 is TGTGCCAGTAGTATACACAGGGGGGTTACAGATACGCAGTATTTT.

V and J are TRBV3-1 (or the pseudogene TRBV3-2) and TRBJ2-5, with 9 bases that match TRBD2. The V and J ends lost 2 bases and 2 bases, in that order; junction bases with no gene match: 12. The CDR3 loop spans 18 amino acids. Germline V gene lookup returns CDR1 LGHDT and CDR2 YNNKEL (reference sequence). The CDR3 sequence is CASSQRGRSGGRQETQYF. CDR3 sequence (DNA): TGTGCCAGCAGCCAAAGAGGTCGGAGCGGGGGGCGACAAGAGACCCAGTACTTC.

The V and J genes are TRBV7-9 and TRBJ1-1; 8 nucleotides line up with TRBD1. CDR3 length: 13 residues. J gave up 5 bases and V 4 bases, and 3 bases lay outside the gene matches. CDR1 is SEHNR and CDR2 is FQNEAQ in the germline V gene (reference sequence). CDR3 DNA: TGTGCCAGCAGCTACGGACAGGGAACTGAAGCTTTCTTT. It specifies CASSYGQGTEAFF.

This clone was detected once. The genes are TRBV6-5 and TRBJ2-1, with D possibly TRBD1 on 7 matching bases. With 5 bases removed from V and 0 bases from J, the gap between germline ends came to 11 bases. The CDR3 length is 15 residues. Germline CDR1 reads MNHEY; CDR2 reads SVGAGI. The CDR3 is CASSKEGASYNEQFF. The CDR3 region has the DNA TGTGCCAGCAGTAAGGAGGGGGCCTCCTACAATGAGCAGTTCTTC.

The chain combines TRBV27 with TRBJ1-4; D is undetermined. The V gene's germline CDR1 is MNHEY and CDR2 SMNVEV (reference sequence). This CDR3 region has 13 residues. The V and J ends lost 5 bases and 10 bases respectively, with 14 bases between them. The CDR3 DNA reads TGTGCCAGCAGTGACCCGGGAGGTGGAAAACTGTTTTTT. Residues: CASSDPGGGKLFF.

The gene calls are TRBV2 and TRBJ1-4, with D perhaps TRBD1 (6 bases). V was trimmed by 5 bases and J by 5 bases, leaving 12 bases between them. This CDR3 is 14 amino acids long. Germline CDR1 SNHLY, CDR2 FYNNEI. The CDR3 protein is CASSPGTRNEKLFF. CDR3 DNA sequence: TGTGCCAGCAGTCCCGGGACACGGAATGAAAAACTGTTTTTT.

This clone was counted a single time. This chain joins TRBV5-1 and TRBJ1-1; D is unclear. Germline assignment: CDR1 SGHRS and CDR2 YFSETQ. With 0 bases removed from V and 0 bases from J, the gap between germline ends came to 6 bases. The CDR3 spans 14 residues. CDR3 protein: CASSLVPLNTEAFF. The CDR3 bases are TGCGCCAGCAGCTTGGTCCCCTTGAACACTGAAGCTTTCTTT.

The chain is built from TRBV10-3 and TRBJ2-5; TRBD2 matches at 14 bases. The CDR3 runs 15 residues. The germline V gene encodes CDR1 ENHRY and CDR2 SYGVKD. The V and J ends lost 8 bases and 3 bases, in that order; junction bases with no gene match: 5. The CDR3: CAIGGLAGGEETQYF. The CDR3 DNA sequence: TGTGCCATCGGAGGACTAGCGGGGGGCGAAGAGACCCAGTACTTC.

This clone occurred once. The chain uses TRBV18 and TRBJ2-1, with D unresolved. The CDR3 covers 14 residues. Trimming left V 2 bases short and J 2 bases short, with 7 bases between. Germline V lookup: CDR1 KGHSH, CDR2 LQKENI. The CDR3 sequence is CASSPTRTYNEQFF. In DNA form, the CDR3 reads TGTGCCAGCTCACCAACCAGAACCTACAATGAGCAGTTCTTC.

V gene TRBV6-6 combines with J gene TRBJ1-2, with a tentative D call TRBD1 (5 bases). The CDR3 has 14 residues. The germline gives CDR1 MNHNY, CDR2 SVGAGI (reference sequence). V was cut by 5 bases and J by 7 bases, with 17 bases left in between. The CDR3 DNA sequence: TGTGCCAGCAGTGGGACGGCCCAGGAGGGTGGCTACACCTTC. It yields the protein CASSGTAQEGGYTF.

The gene calls are TRBV5-6 and TRBJ2-1; 10 positions agree with TRBD1. The CDR3 totals 16 residues. Germline V CDR1 and CDR2: SGHDT, YYEEEE. Trimming removed 0 bases from V and 3 bases from J; junction bases left unmatched: 3. CDR3 DNA sequence: TGTGCCAGCAGCTTGGGGACAGGGGGGTACTACAATGAGCAGTTCTTC. Protein: CASSLGTGGYYNEQFF.

The rearrangement joins TRBV28 to TRBJ1-5; D uncertain. This CDR3 has 13 residues. V lost 2 bases and J 6 bases, leaving 8 bases between the germline ends. Germline V lookup: CDR1 MDHEN, CDR2 SYDVKM. CDR3: CASSLRVSQPQHF. DNA of the CDR3: TGTGCCAGCAGTTTACGGGTGAGTCAGCCCCAGCATTTT.

This chain uses TRBV28 with TRBJ2-7; D possibly corresponds to TRBD2 (6 bases). Trimming shortened V by 2 bases and J by 6 bases, and 14 bases separated the two germline ends. Looked up from germline, CDR1 is MDHEN and CDR2 is SYDVKM. This CDR3 region has 14 residues. In DNA, the CDR3 is TGTGCCAGCAGTTTAGGAGGGGCTAGCGTCGAGCAGTACTTC. It specifies CASSLGGASVEQYF.

V and J are TRBV3-1 (or the pseudogene TRBV3-2) and TRBJ1-2; a weak D match, TRBD1 (5 bases). V was trimmed by 1 base and J by 5 bases, leaving 11 bases between them. The germline V gene has CDR1 LGHDT and CDR2 YNNKEL (reference sequence). This CDR3 comprises 14 residues. CDR3 DNA: TGTGCCAGCAGCCAAGTAAGGGGCCAGTATGGCTACACCTTC. Its translation is CASSQVRGQYGYTF.